The TCR beta chain under discussion was sequenced for a study of cytomegalovirus exposure and HLA in healthy donors. Whole-study results and caveats: Among donors in an Asian-associated ancestry cluster, a later analysis reportedly found fewer N-insertions than the roughly 700-donor mean. The presence/absence work took it that sequencing depth was about the same across donors.

As regards this clone: Its specificity is not known.

Use of 60 Vbeta and 13 Jbeta primers characterized the PCR. Clones were read by immunoSEQ multiplex PCR, and TCRdb kept only the in-frame ones, dropping some. This table has 150,000 to 200,000 clones, around 75% appearing once. The study sampled nominally healthy donors, though unrecorded immune exposures were likely. Sequenced material: PBMCs. This clonotype was sampled from a male donor in good health and CMV-seronegative.

The CDR3, as DNA: TGCAGCGTAGAACCACCGGGAGGGGGTCGCACAGATACGCAGTATTTT. Encoded protein: CSVEPPGGGRTDTQYF. The chain uses TRBV29-1 and TRBJ2-3; 8 bases are a match to TRBD2. Germline lookup yields CDR1 SQVTM and CDR2 ANQGSEA. The CDR3 covers 16 residues. V was pared by 6 bases and J by 1 base, with 12 bases of the junction left unmatched.